The entry that follows covers one TCR beta chain sequence. The germline V gene encodes CDR1 MDHEN and CDR2 SYDVKM. Trimming pared 7 bases from V and 2 bases from J, leaving 8 bases between. This CDR3 is built from 12 residues. Assay used: immunoSEQ multiplex PCR; TCRdb lists only in-frame clones, some missing. The sample has tens of thousands of clones, around 90% seen once. The record originates from a study of T cells after somatic rescue of genetic block. The chain couples TRBV28 to TRBJ1-1; D uncertain. This clonotype was obtained from a woman aged 18-35 years. Sequenced input: peripheral blood mononuclear cells (PBMCs). DNA of the CDR3: TGTGCCAGCAAATTAGGTAACACTGAAGCTTTCTTT. Translating gives CASKLGNTEAFF.